The clone carrying this T cell receptor (beta chain) appeared many times. The antigen is unknown. This sample was included in a study of Graves' ophthalmopathy and Graves' hyperthyroidism. Overall study findings and caveats: Between ophthalmopathy and stable hyperthyroidism, a 13-signature model drew a separation with 87.88% sensitivity and 70% to 84% specificity.

The hyperthyroidism patients had a new diagnosis of under 2 months' duration and were aged 18 to 65. PBMCs originated in roughly 11 ml of fresh peripheral blood. For repertoire sequencing, the TCR beta CDR3 regions were amplified from RNA transcripts. Scientists carried out first-round RT-PCR using HTBI primers and then a second-round multiplex PCR. TCRdb re-called the multiplex PCR reads with MiXCR, one entry per CDR3 protein. The repertoire has roughly 610,000 distinct CDR3 sequences, roughly 20% of them found once; the top ten carry around 6.5%. The specimen was peripheral blood. The sequence derives from a young woman with stable Graves' hyperthyroidism. Some clones in this sample may be carry-over from other donors' samples.

In DNA form, the CDR3 reads TGTGCCAGCAGTTTAAATGGCTTGGGGGGGAGGGCTAACTATGGCTACACCTTC. The encoded protein is CASSLNGLGGRANYGYTF. The chain couples TRBV27 to TRBJ1-2; D might be TRBD1 (5 bases). V gave up 2 bases and J gave up 0 bases, with 19 bases separating them. This CDR3 region has 18 residues. The germline V gene has CDR1 MNHEY and CDR2 SMNVEV (reference sequence).